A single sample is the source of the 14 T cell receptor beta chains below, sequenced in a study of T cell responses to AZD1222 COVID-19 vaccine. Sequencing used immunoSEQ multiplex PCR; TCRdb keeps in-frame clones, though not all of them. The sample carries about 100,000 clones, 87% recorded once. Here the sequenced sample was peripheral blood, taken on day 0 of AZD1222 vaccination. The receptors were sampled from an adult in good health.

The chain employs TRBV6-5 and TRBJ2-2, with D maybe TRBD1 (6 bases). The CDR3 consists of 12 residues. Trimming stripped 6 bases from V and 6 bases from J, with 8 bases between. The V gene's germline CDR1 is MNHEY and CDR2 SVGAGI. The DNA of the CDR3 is TGTGCCAGCAGGCAGGGGTCCGGGGAGCTGTTTTTT. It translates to CASRQGSGELFF.

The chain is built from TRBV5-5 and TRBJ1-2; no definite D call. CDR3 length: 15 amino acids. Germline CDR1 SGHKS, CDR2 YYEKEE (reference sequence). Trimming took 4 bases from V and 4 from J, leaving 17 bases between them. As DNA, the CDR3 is TGTGCCAGCAGCGCCGGGCCGACAAGTTCCTATGGCTACACCTTC. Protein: CASSAGPTSSYGYTF.

CDR3 protein: CSASSGGTQYF. The CDR3 DNA is TGCAGTGCTTCCTCGGGAGGGACCCAGTACTTC. The chain carries TRBV20-1 and TRBJ2-5; 7 bases agree with TRBD2. V was clipped by 5 bases and J by 7 bases; unmatched bases: 4. Germline CDR1 DFQATT, CDR2 SNEGSKA (reference sequence). The CDR3 is 11 residues long.

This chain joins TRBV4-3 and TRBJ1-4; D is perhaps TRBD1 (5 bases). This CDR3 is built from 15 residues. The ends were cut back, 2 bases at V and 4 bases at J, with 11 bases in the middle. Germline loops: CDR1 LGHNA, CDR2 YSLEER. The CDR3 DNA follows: TGCGCCAGCAGCCAAACCGCGGGACGTAATGAAAAACTGTTTTTT. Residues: CASSQTAGRNEKLFF.

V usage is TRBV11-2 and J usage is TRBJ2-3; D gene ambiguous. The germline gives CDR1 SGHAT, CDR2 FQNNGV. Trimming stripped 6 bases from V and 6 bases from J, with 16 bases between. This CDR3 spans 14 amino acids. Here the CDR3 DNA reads TGTGCCAGCAGTCCCAGTCAACTTCGGGATACGCAGTATTTT. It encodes CASSPSQLRDTQYF.

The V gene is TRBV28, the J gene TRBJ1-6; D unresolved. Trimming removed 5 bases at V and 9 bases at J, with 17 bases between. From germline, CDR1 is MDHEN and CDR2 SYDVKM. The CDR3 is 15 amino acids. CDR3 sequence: CASSPRVSTPSPLHF. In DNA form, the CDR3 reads TGTGCCAGCAGTCCAAGAGTTTCTACCCCTTCACCCCTCCACTTT.

CDR3 in DNA: TGTGCCAGCAGTTCGGGACAGGCCAATGAGCAGTTCTTC. It encodes CASSSGQANEQFF. V and J are TRBV6-5 and TRBJ2-1; TRBD1 matches at 8 bases. Germline assignment: CDR1 MNHEY and CDR2 SVGAGI. V lost 4 bases to trimming and J lost 6 bases; unmatched junction nucleotides: 2. The CDR3 has 13 amino acids.

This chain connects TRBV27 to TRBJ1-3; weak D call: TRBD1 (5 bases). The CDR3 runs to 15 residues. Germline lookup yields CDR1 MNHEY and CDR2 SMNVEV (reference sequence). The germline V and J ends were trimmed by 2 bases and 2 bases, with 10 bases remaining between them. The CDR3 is CASSLQGRTGNTIYF. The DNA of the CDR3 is TGTGCCAGCAGTTTACAGGGTCGCACTGGAAACACCATATATTTT.

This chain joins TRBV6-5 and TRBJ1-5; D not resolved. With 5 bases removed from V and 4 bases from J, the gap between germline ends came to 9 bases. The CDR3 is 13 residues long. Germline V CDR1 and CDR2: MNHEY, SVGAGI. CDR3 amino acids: CASSLQENQPQHF. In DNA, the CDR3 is TGTGCCAGCAGTCTCCAGGAGAATCAGCCCCAGCATTTT.

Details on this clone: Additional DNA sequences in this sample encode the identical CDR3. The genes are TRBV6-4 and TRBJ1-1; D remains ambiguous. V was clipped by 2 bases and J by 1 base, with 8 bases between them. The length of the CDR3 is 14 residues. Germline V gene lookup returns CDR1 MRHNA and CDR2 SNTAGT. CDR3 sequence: CASSDGPGNTEAFF. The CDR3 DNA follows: TGTGCCAGCAGTGACGGTCCGGGGAACACTGAAGCTTTCTTT.

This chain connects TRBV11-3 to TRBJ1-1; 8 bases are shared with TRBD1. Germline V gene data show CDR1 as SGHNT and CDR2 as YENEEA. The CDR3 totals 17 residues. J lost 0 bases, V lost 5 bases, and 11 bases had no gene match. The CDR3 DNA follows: TGTGCCAGCAGCCCCCACAGGGGGTTCGACATGAACACTGAAGCTTTCTTT. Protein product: CASSPHRGFDMNTEAFF.

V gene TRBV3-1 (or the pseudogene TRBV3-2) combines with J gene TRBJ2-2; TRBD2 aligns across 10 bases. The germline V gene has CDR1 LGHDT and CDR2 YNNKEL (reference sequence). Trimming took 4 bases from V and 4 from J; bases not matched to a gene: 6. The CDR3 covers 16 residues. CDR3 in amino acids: CASSLIAGGSTGELFF. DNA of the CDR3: TGTGCCAGCAGCCTAATAGCGGGAGGAAGCACCGGGGAGCTGTTTTTT.

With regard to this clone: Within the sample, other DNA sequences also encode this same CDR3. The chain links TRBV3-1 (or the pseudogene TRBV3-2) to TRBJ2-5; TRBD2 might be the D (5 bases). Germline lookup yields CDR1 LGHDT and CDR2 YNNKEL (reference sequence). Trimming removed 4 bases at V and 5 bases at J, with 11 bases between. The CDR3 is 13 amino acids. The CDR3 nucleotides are TGTGCCAGCAGCCCCGGACTGGCCGAGACCCAGTACTTC. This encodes CASSPGLAETQYF.

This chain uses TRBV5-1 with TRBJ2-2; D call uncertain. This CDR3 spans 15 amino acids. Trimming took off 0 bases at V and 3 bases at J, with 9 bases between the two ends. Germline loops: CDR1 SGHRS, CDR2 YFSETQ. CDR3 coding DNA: TGCGCCAGCAGCTTGGGTACTACGTACACCGGGGAGCTGTTTTTT. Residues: CASSLGTTYTGELFF. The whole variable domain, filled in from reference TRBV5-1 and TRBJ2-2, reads KAGVTQTPRYLIKTRGQQVTLSCSPISGHRSVSWYQQTPGQGLQFLFEYFSETQRNKGNFPGRFSGRQFSNSRSEMNVSTLELGDSALYLCASSLGTTYTGELFFGEGSRLTVL.